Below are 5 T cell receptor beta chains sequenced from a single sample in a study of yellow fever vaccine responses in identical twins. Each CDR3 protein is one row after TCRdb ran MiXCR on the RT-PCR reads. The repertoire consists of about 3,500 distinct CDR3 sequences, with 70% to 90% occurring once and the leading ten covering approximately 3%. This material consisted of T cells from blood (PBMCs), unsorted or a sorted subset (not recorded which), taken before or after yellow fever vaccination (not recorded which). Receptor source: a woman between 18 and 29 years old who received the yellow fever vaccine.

The chain's CDR3 is CSARPGLLSEQYF. The CDR3 DNA follows: TGCAGCGCTAGACCCGGGTTGTTGAGCGAGCAGTACTTC. The genes are TRBV29-1 and TRBJ2-7; D gene ambiguous. Per germline, CDR1 SQVTM and CDR2 ANQGSEA. This CDR3 spans 13 amino acids. Trimming took off 7 bases at V and 6 bases at J, with 19 bases between the two ends.

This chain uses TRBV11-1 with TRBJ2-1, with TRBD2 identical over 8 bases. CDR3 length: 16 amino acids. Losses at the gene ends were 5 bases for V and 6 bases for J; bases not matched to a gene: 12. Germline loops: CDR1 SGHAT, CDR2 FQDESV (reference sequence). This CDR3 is CASSPPSGTRGNEQFF. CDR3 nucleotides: TGTGCCAGCAGCCCTCCCTCCGGGACTAGGGGCAATGAGCAGTTCTTC.

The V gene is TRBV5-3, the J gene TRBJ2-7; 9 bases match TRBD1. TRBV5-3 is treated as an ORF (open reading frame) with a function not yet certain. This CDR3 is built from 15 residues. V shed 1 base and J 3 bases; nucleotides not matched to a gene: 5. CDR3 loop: CARSLWGQGVYEQYF. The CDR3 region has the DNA TGTGCCAGAAGCTTGTGGGGACAGGGCGTCTACGAGCAGTACTTC.

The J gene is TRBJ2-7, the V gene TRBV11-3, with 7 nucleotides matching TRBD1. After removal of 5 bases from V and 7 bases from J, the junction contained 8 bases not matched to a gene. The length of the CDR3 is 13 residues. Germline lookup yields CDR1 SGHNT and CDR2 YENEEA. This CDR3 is CASSPTGALEQYF. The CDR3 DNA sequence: TGTGCCAGCAGCCCTACAGGGGCTTTGGAGCAGTACTTC.

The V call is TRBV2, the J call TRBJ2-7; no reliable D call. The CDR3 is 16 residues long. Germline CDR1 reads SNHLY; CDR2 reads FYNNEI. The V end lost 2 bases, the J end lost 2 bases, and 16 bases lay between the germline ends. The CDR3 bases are TGTGCCAGCAGTGAATCGCCGGGTATGGGAACCTACGAGCAGTACTTC. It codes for CASSESPGMGTYEQYF.